The clone carrying this T cell receptor (beta chain) came up many times. CDR1 is WSHSY, CDR2 SAAADI, per germline. This CDR3 spans 13 amino acids. V shed 3 bases and J shed 4 bases, with 8 bases lying between them. Through Arm-PCR of CDR3 regions and iRepertoire HTBI primers, TCR beta libraries were built. Original processing methods: Identification of gene segments yielded more than 55 TRBV and some 14 TRBJ across samples. TCRdb independently ran MiXCR on the multiplex PCR reads; one entry per CDR3 protein. These V and J calls derive from TCRdb rather than the authors' analysis. The table includes around 500,000 distinct CDR3 sequences, approximately 16% detected once. These data originate in a study of regulatory T cells in long-lasting Graves disease. This sample's time point: newly diagnosed GD, antithyroid drugs for less than 3 months. Scientists built the TCR library using RNA that was extracted from PBMCs.

The data were also submitted as part of a second study, on T cells in Graves' hyperthyroidism and ophthalmopathy. From that paper: Blood shared most expanded thyroid clonotypes above 0.001.

The clonotype comes from a woman aged 40 to 65 with Graves disease. The rearrangement joins TRBV10-2 to TRBJ2-3; the D is unclear. Sequenced here: peripheral blood mononuclear cells (PBMCs), sampled at new diagnosis, from a patient treated with antithyroid drugs. The CDR3 nucleotides read TGCGCCAGCAGTGACCCAGCCGCAGATACGCAGTATTTT. It translates to CASSDPAADTQYF.